One and the same sample provided the 3 T cell receptor beta chains below, sequenced in a study of vaccination and CD4 T cells after COVID-19. Once obtained from cultured CD4+ T cells, the DNA was sequenced using the Oncomine TCR Beta short-read assay. TCRdb itself ran the PCR reads through MiXCR, one entry per CDR3 protein. Altogether about 7,100 distinct CDR3 sequences are present, roughly 74% being singletons, with the ten largest covering 15%. No antigen has been assigned to these receptors. Treatment meaning: roughly 10-day PBMC culture with coronavirus spike peptide pools or control peptides (ViraFEST assay). The material sequenced was CD4+ T cells from blood, cultured in vitro. The receptors derive from a human donor who had recovered from COVID-19.

This clonotype ranks as medium-sized. The chain is built from TRBV6-2 or TRBV6-3 and TRBJ2-5, with D possibly being TRBD2 (7 bases). Germline V gene lookup returns CDR1 MNHEY and CDR2 SVGEGT. The CDR3 loop spans 16 amino acids. Deletions cut 6 bases from V and 4 bases from J, with 21 bases between. The CDR3 loop is CASRTGVLASAETQYF. The CDR3 region has the DNA TGTGCCAGCAGGACAGGAGTACTAGCGTCCGCAGAGACCCAGTACTTC.

This chain links TRBV29-1 with TRBJ2-7; no clear D gene. The germline V and J ends were trimmed by 4 bases and 6 bases, with 13 bases remaining between them. The V gene's germline CDR1 is SQVTM and CDR2 ANQGSEA. CDR3 length equals 12 residues. The CDR3 bases are TGCAGCGTTGCAAGCTCCCTGGGCGAGCAGTACTTC. This codes for CSVASSLGEQYF.

The chain has TRBV7-9 and TRBJ2-7, with D tentatively TRBD2 (5 bases). Trimming pared 3 bases from V and 3 bases from J, leaving 15 bases between. This CDR3 has 15 amino acids. CDR1 is SEHNR and CDR2 is FQNEAQ in the germline V gene (reference sequence). The CDR3 region has the DNA TGTGCCAGCAGCTTTCGCCAAGGTCGGGGCTACGAGCAGTACTTC. As protein: CASSFRQGRGYEQYF. Full variable domain (missing parts from reference TRBV7-9 and TRBJ2-7): DTGVSQNPRHKITKRGQNVTFRCDPISEHNRLYWYRQTLGQGPEFLTYFQNEAQLEKSRLLSDRFSAERPKGSFSTLEIQRTEQGDSAMYLCASSFRQGRGYEQYFGPGTRLTVT.